A selection of T cell receptor beta chains follows, all from one sample in a study of T-cell memory formation after mild COVID-19. TCRdb called the 5' RACE reads again in MiXCR, with one record for every CDR3 protein. The sample comprises approximately 200,000 distinct CDR3 sequences, under 20% of which are singletons, and 2% to 2.5% rests with the top ten. Sequencing was done on a sample of PBMCs or a T cell subset sorted from them (not recorded which). The receptors shown here come from an adult woman who had mild COVID-19 (a few samples of this study predate the infection). Cell type and time point are not known. Each CDR3 is given with its conserved first and last residue.

v_call cdr3_aa
TRBV24-1 CATQDRGNEQFF
TRBV7-8 CASSRTSGNSYNEQFF
TRBV18 CASSPPLETAADTQYF
TRBV2 CASSVGLAGGPYF
TRBV6-2/TRBV6-3 CASRMGQGNTGELFF
TRBV6-1 CASSTGGAGELFF
TRBV11-3 CASSPGLAGVAEQFF
TRBV7-9 CASSPGISSSGANVLTF
TRBV9 CASSPRGPPDTQYF
TRBV7-2 CASSPVPGVYGYTF
TRBV6-2/TRBV6-3 CASSYSRDRAEVNTEAFF
TRBV5-1 CASSFRWQGYEQYF
TRBV6-1 CASTSGQGGTGELFF
TRBV20-1 CSARYSGGSYNEQFF
TRBV5-1 CASSFGQGEVYEQYF
TRBV24-1 CATSDRTGSTQPQHF
TRBV7-2 CASTHPGGRRDTQYF
TRBV18 CASSPNVTHTLRNEQFF
TRBV6-2/TRBV6-3 CASSTIGYRGMNTEAFF
TRBV5-6 CASSLVASSNTGELFF
TRBV24-1 CATSDRADRSTDTQYF
TRBV6-1 CASRSLGMGEAFF
TRBV24-1 CATSDFDTSYGYTF
TRBV6-2/TRBV6-3 CASSYHSNQPQHF
TRBV4-1 CASSQGLDRPQHF
TRBV6-5 CASSLGFRGSWDSGELFF
TRBV24-1 CATKSVDEQFF
TRBV5-1 CASSLGGRSQPQHF